These 32 T cell receptor beta chains came from one sample sequenced in a study of blood T cell repertoires in COVID-19. Measured with immunoSEQ multiplex PCR; TCRdb has only the in-frame clones, and not every one. The sample shows about 160,000 clones, just over 90% of them seen only once. The material sequenced was peripheral blood. These receptors came from a woman aged 55-75 years with COVID-19, enrolled during active disease.

The chain carries TRBV9 and TRBJ2-1, with TRBD1 identical over 12 bases. With 0 bases clipped from V and 10 bases from J, the junction kept 8 bases outside the gene matches. The CDR3 runs 16 residues. The germline gives CDR1 SGDLS, CDR2 YYNGEE. The CDR3 region is CASSVAMGQGAREQFF. CDR3 nucleotides: TGTGCCAGCAGCGTAGCAATGGGACAGGGGGCAAGAGAGCAGTTCTTC.

The chain has TRBV19 and TRBJ1-5; a possible D gene is TRBD1 (6 bases). Trimming took off 5 bases at V and 7 bases at J, with 15 bases between the two ends. The CDR3 contains 14 residues. Germline CDR1 is LNHDA and CDR2 is SQIVND (reference sequence). In DNA, the CDR3 is TGTGCCAGTAGTCCTACGGGGGGGGCCCAGCCCCAGCATTTT. This codes for CASSPTGGAQPQHF.

The chain recombines TRBV13 with TRBJ1-2; 8 bases match TRBD1. Germline values: CDR1 PRHDT, CDR2 FYEKMQ (reference sequence). With V trimmed by 5 bases and J by 4 bases, 9 bases remained unmatched. CDR3 length equals 15 residues. CDR3 coding DNA: TGTGCCAGCAGCCTAGACAGGGGCCGAGGCTATGGCTACACCTTC. This gives the protein CASSLDRGRGYGYTF.

This clone occurred once. CDR3 nucleotides: TGTGCCAGCAGCGACGGGAAAGATTTGAACACTGAAGCTTTCTTT. Translation: CASSDGKDLNTEAFF. This chain joins TRBV9 and TRBJ1-1; no reliable D call. In germline, CDR1 is SGDLS, CDR2 YYNGEE. CDR3 length: 15 residues. Trimming took 3 bases from V and 0 from J, leaving 12 bases between them.

The V gene is TRBV6-6, the J gene TRBJ1-2, with a possible D match to TRBD1 (6 bases). CDR3 size: 14 residues. CDR1 is MNHNY, CDR2 SVGAGI, per germline (reference sequence). The V end lost 8 bases, the J end lost 3 bases, and 16 bases lay between the germline ends. This chain's CDR3 is CASGEQGSDYGYTF. Written as DNA, the CDR3 is TGTGCCAGCGGGGAACAGGGTTCAGACTATGGCTACACCTTC.

The rearrangement uses TRBV19 and TRBJ1-1; possible D gene TRBD1, 6 bases. With 1 base removed from V and 5 bases from J, the gap between germline ends came to 11 bases. The CDR3 covers 14 residues. From germline, CDR1 is LNHDA and CDR2 SQIVND (reference sequence). CDR3 bases: TGTGCCAGTAGTATAGCCGGGGGGCGGACTGAAGCTTTCTTT. This encodes CASSIAGGRTEAFF.

The rearrangement links TRBV7-8 to TRBJ2-5; no firm D call. The V gene lost 0 bases and the J gene lost 7 bases, with 6 bases spanning the gap. The CDR3 loop spans 12 amino acids. Germline-derived CDR1 and CDR2 are SGHVS and FQNEAQ. This chain's CDR3 is CASSLARGTQYF. CDR3 coding DNA: TGTGCCAGCAGCTTAGCGCGAGGGACCCAGTACTTC.

V is TRBV19 and J is TRBJ2-4; D may be TRBD1 (5 bases). Germline assignment: CDR1 LNHDA and CDR2 SQIVND (reference sequence). The CDR3 is 15 residues long. V dropped 2 bases and J dropped 12 bases, with 20 bases sitting between them. The CDR3 nucleotides are TGTGCCAGTAGTATACAACCACTTCCGACAGCACCTCAGTACTTC. This translates into CASSIQPLPTAPQYF.

The chain links TRBV25-1 to TRBJ1-4, with 8 nucleotides matching TRBD1. The CDR3 contains 14 residues. In germline, CDR1 is MGHDK, CDR2 SYGVNS. Trimming at V came to 6 bases and at J to 2 bases, leaving 2 bases not matched to a gene. CDR3 in amino acids: CASRRTGTNEKLFF. CDR3 DNA: TGTGCCAGCAGAAGGACAGGGACTAATGAAAAACTGTTTTTT.

This clone was recorded a few times. The V gene is TRBV4-2, the J gene TRBJ2-1; 11 bases agree with TRBD2. The germline V gene encodes CDR1 LGHNA and CDR2 YNFKEQ. After removal of 0 bases from V and 8 bases from J, the junction contained 3 bases not matched to a gene. This CDR3 is built from 15 residues. The CDR3 nucleotides read TGTGCCAGCAGCCAAGACCCTAGCGGGGGGTATGAGCAGTTCTTC. Translating gives CASSQDPSGGYEQFF.

This clone was counted once. The rearrangement joins TRBV9 to TRBJ2-3; 10 bases fit TRBD2. This CDR3 region has 16 residues. Germline trimming cut 1 base from V and 3 bases from J; bases unmatched to any gene: 5. Germline V gives CDR1 SGDLS, CDR2 YYNGEE. CDR3 in DNA: TGTGCCAGCAGCGTAAGCGGGGGGGCCTGGACAGATACGCAGTATTTT. Amino acid sequence: CASSVSGGAWTDTQYF.

The chain is built from TRBV7-9 and TRBJ1-2; D is ambiguous. The CDR3 is made up of 12 amino acids. Trimming took 5 bases from V and 7 from J, leaving 11 bases between them. Looked up from germline, CDR1 is SEHNR and CDR2 is FQNEAQ (reference sequence). The CDR3 reads CASSPSSAGYTF. The DNA for the CDR3 is TGTGCCAGCAGCCCCTCGAGTGCTGGCTACACCTTC.

V usage is TRBV18 and J usage is TRBJ2-2, with 8 bases matching TRBD1. The J segment lost 6 bases and the V segment lost 6 bases, leaving 12 bases of the junction unmatched. CDR3 length equals 16 residues. CDR1 is KGHSH, CDR2 LQKENI, per germline. Here the CDR3 reads CASSPQGAINAGELFF. CDR3 coding DNA: TGTGCCAGCTCGCCGCAGGGGGCGATTAATGCCGGGGAGCTGTTTTTT.

V is TRBV11-2 and J is TRBJ2-3; D is uncertain. The CDR3 totals 12 residues. The germline V gene encodes CDR1 SGHAT and CDR2 FQNNGV. Trimming shortened V by 7 bases and J by 6 bases, and 11 bases separated the two germline ends. The DNA for the CDR3 is TGTGCCAGCACCACTAACGAGGATACGCAGTATTTT. It translates to CASTTNEDTQYF. The full variable domain, with the rest looked up from reference TRBV11-2 and TRBJ2-3, is EAGVAQSPRYKIIEKRQSVAFWCNPISGHATLYWYQQILGQGPKLLIQFQNNGVVDDSQLPKDRFSAERLKGVDSTLKIQPAKLEDSAVYLCASTTNEDTQYFGPGTRLTVL.

This chain connects TRBV27 to TRBJ2-5, with TRBD1 identical over 7 bases. Germline lookup yields CDR1 MNHEY and CDR2 SMNVEV (reference sequence). V was clipped by 6 bases and J by 3 bases; unmatched bases: 4. The CDR3 sequence is 13 residues long. In nucleotides, the CDR3 is TGTGCCAGCAGCCGAGACAGGGAAGAGACCCAGTACTTC. Its translation: CASSRDREETQYF.

V usage is TRBV29-1 and J usage is TRBJ1-1, with D possibly matching TRBD1 (6 bases). The CDR3 extends over 19 amino acids. The germline V gene encodes CDR1 SQVTM and CDR2 ANQGSEA. Deletions cut 8 bases from V and 3 bases from J, with 34 bases between. In DNA form, the CDR3 reads TGCAGCTCATCGGTAGTAGCGGGGGCCAAGACCGCCAAGGACACTGAAGCTTTCTTT. Its protein product is CSSSVVAGAKTAKDTEAFF.

The rearrangement joins TRBV2 to TRBJ1-5, with D possibly TRBD1 on 6 matching bases. Trimming left V 6 bases short and J 11 bases short, with 11 bases between. The germline gives CDR1 SNHLY, CDR2 FYNNEI. CDR3 size: 11 residues. The chain's CDR3 is CASSDTGTQHF. CDR3 coding DNA: TGTGCCAGCAGCGACACAGGGACCCAGCATTTT.

This clone was seen once. Different DNA sequences within this sample yield the same CDR3. This chain joins TRBV7-2 and TRBJ1-1, with TRBD1 matching over 8 bases. V was clipped by 3 bases and J by 0 bases; unmatched bases: 0. CDR3 length: 14 residues. Germline loops: CDR1 SGHTA, CDR2 FQGNSA. The CDR3 spells CASSLTGVNTEAFF. The CDR3 DNA reads as TGTGCCAGCAGCTTGACAGGGGTGAACACTGAAGCTTTCTTT.

The chain has TRBV5-1 and TRBJ2-2; 7 bases map to TRBD1. The CDR3 covers 17 residues. V gave up 6 bases and J gave up 5 bases; unmatched junction bases: 16. CDR1 and CDR2 from the germline V gene are SGHRS and YFSETQ. This CDR3 reads CASTQAPRGRGTGELFF. As DNA, the CDR3 is TGCGCCAGCACCCAAGCCCCCAGGGGGAGAGGGACCGGGGAGCTGTTTTTT.

The chain employs TRBV5-1 and TRBJ1-2, with 8 bases aligning to TRBD1. The CDR3 loop spans 15 amino acids. Germline CDR1 is SGHRS and CDR2 is YFSETQ. Losses at the gene ends were 3 bases for V and 4 bases for J; bases not matched to a gene: 8. CDR3 sequence (DNA): TGCGCCAGCAGCTCACGGCGGACAGGGTCCTATGGCTACACCTTC. Its translation is CASSSRRTGSYGYTF.

In this sample, this clone turned up once. The chain employs TRBV19 and TRBJ2-5, with D unresolved. This CDR3 has 13 amino acids. CDR1 LNHDA and CDR2 SQIVND come from the germline V gene (reference sequence). V gave up 5 bases and J gave up 5 bases, with 12 bases separating them. The CDR3: CASSAGFLETQYF. The CDR3 DNA is TGTGCCAGTAGTGCAGGATTCCTGGAGACCCAGTACTTC.

This clone has just a few counts. The chain carries TRBV19 and TRBJ1-1; 8 nucleotides match TRBD1. CDR3 size: 14 residues. With 9 bases clipped from V and 5 bases from J, the junction kept 11 bases outside the gene matches. The germline V gene encodes CDR1 LNHDA and CDR2 SQIVND (reference sequence). The CDR3 DNA sequence: TGTGCCAGCTTCACAGGGGGAGTAGGGACTGAAGCTTTCTTT. It is translated as CASFTGGVGTEAFF.

The chain couples TRBV19 to TRBJ1-1; no definite D call. The CDR3 consists of 13 residues. Germline values: CDR1 LNHDA, CDR2 SQIVND (reference sequence). V was shortened by 10 bases and J by 0 bases, with 12 bases between the two germline ends. CDR3 in amino acids: CATLDSLNTEAFF. CDR3 coding DNA: TGTGCCACCCTGGACTCTTTGAACACTGAAGCTTTCTTT.

The chain couples TRBV6-5 to TRBJ2-7; D unresolved. The germline CDR1 and CDR2 sequences are MNHEY and SVGAGI. The V end lost 0 bases, the J end lost 6 bases, and 9 bases lay between the germline ends. The CDR3 is 13 residues long. The CDR3 sequence: CASSYSTTSEQYF. The CDR3 nucleotides are TGTGCCAGCAGTTACTCCACTACCTCCGAGCAGTACTTC.

The chain uses TRBV18 and TRBJ2-7; D perhaps matches TRBD1 (6 bases). The CDR3 sequence is 16 residues long. The V end was cut by 4 bases, the J end by 1 base, with 17 bases between. Looked up from germline, CDR1 is KGHSH and CDR2 is LQKENI. The CDR3 is CASSRSIGQRSYEQYF. For the CDR3, the DNA is TGTGCCAGCTCACGCTCTATCGGACAGAGATCCTACGAGCAGTACTTC.

This sequence joins TRBV3-1 (or the pseudogene TRBV3-2) and TRBJ2-3; TRBD1 agrees at 7 bases. The V segment lost 1 base and the J segment 9 bases; nucleotides outside the gene matches: 4. This CDR3 has 13 residues. Germline V gene data show CDR1 as LGHDT and CDR2 as YNNKEL (reference sequence). For the CDR3, the DNA is TGTGCCAGCAGCCAAGGAAGACAGGGAACGCAGTATTTT. Its translation is CASSQGRQGTQYF.

The rearrangement uses TRBV10-3 and TRBJ1-5, with D uncertain. CDR3 size: 13 residues. The V and J ends lost 5 bases and 5 bases respectively, with 10 bases between them. Germline V gene data show CDR1 as ENHRY and CDR2 as SYGVKD. The CDR3 nucleotides are TGTGCCATCAGTCCCCGCTATTATCAGCCCCAGCATTTT. It translates to CAISPRYYQPQHF.

Only a few counts were recorded for this clone. The chain recombines TRBV18 with TRBJ2-7, with 9 bases matching TRBD1. The trim removed 5 bases at V and 0 bases at J, leaving 5 bases unmatched. The CDR3 is made up of 15 amino acids. Germline-derived CDR1 and CDR2 are KGHSH and LQKENI. CDR3 DNA sequence: TGTGCCAGCTCAGCCGGGACAGGGATCTCCTACGAGCAGTACTTC. Translation: CASSAGTGISYEQYF.

The CDR3 is CASSEEGRMGTDTQYF. The CDR3 DNA sequence: TGTGCCAGCAGTGAAGAGGGCAGGATGGGCACAGATACGCAGTATTTT. The V and J genes are TRBV25-1 and TRBJ2-3; tentative D call: TRBD2 (5 bases). Trimming left V 2 bases short and J 1 base short, with 13 bases between. From germline, CDR1 is MGHDK and CDR2 SYGVNS. The CDR3 is 16 amino acids.

The chain couples TRBV14 to TRBJ1-1; D is unclear. Trimming removed 6 bases at V and 2 bases at J, with 10 bases between. This CDR3 has 13 residues. CDR1 and CDR2 from the germline V gene are SGHDN and FVKESK. In DNA form, the CDR3 reads TGTGCCAGCAGTCGAACTTCCAACACTGAAGCTTTCTTT. Translation: CASSRTSNTEAFF.

The rearrangement links TRBV11-1 to TRBJ2-1, with TRBD2 matching over 12 bases. The V and J ends lost 5 bases and 6 bases, in that order; junction bases with no gene match: 5. Germline loops: CDR1 SGHAT, CDR2 FQDESV (reference sequence). The CDR3 consists of 15 residues. CDR3 amino acids: CASSKLAGGPNEQFF. In DNA form, the CDR3 reads TGTGCCAGCAGCAAACTAGCGGGGGGCCCCAATGAGCAGTTCTTC.

The chain employs TRBV27 and TRBJ2-3, with 7 bases fitting TRBD1. Germline trimming cut 2 bases from V and 4 bases from J; bases unmatched to any gene: 3. The CDR3 length is 14 residues. Germline V gene data show CDR1 as MNHEY and CDR2 as SMNVEV (reference sequence). The CDR3 protein is CASSLNRGADTQYF. CDR3 DNA sequence: TGTGCCAGCAGTTTAAACAGGGGTGCAGATACGCAGTATTTT.